The 6 T cell receptor beta chains below all came from one sample that was sequenced in a study of cytomegalovirus exposure and HLA in healthy donors. PCR primers comprised 60 Vbeta and 13 Jbeta primers. Sequenced by immunoSEQ multiplex PCR; TCRdb stores in-frame clones only, minus some. This sample yields some 150,000 clones, of which 79% are seen a single time; roughly 6% belongs to the top ten. The sequenced material came from PBMCs. Receptors originate from a man aged 50-59 years in good health and CMV-seropositive.

The count of this clone is one. J is TRBJ1-1 and V is TRBV28, with TRBD1 matching 7 bases. The CDR3 covers 13 residues. Losses at the gene ends were 7 bases for V and 1 base for J; bases not matched to a gene: 3. Germline assignment: CDR1 MDHEN and CDR2 SYDVKM. Here the CDR3 DNA reads TGTGCCAGCAATGGACAGGCGAACACTGAAGCTTTCTTT. This translates into CASNGQANTEAFF.

The genes are TRBV5-1 and TRBJ2-4, with 8 bases lining up with TRBD2. This CDR3 has 16 amino acids. V was clipped by 0 bases and J by 8 bases; unmatched bases: 10. CDR1 SGHRS and CDR2 YFSETQ come from the germline V gene. The DNA of the CDR3 is TGCGCCAGCAGCTTGGAGAGCGGGAGTTTTTTAGACATTCAGTACTTC. Translated, it gives CASSLESGSFLDIQYF.

The DNA of the CDR3 is TGTGCCAGCAGCTCTCCCTTTAGCGGTGCGATCACCGGGGAGCTGTTTTTT. The encoded protein is CASSSPFSGAITGELFF. This chain uses TRBV11-2 with TRBJ2-2; the D gene is possibly TRBD2 (6 bases). Germline assignment: CDR1 SGHAT and CDR2 FQNNGV. The CDR3 has 17 residues. Trimming cost V 4 bases and J 4 bases, with 19 bases left between them.

The chain combines TRBV4-1 with TRBJ2-5; 13 nucleotides match TRBD2. The length of the CDR3 is 17 residues. The germline V gene encodes CDR1 MGHRA and CDR2 YSYEKL. The trim removed 1 base at V and 4 bases at J, leaving 6 bases unmatched. CDR3 sequence reads: CASSQGTSGRAGETQYF. In DNA form, the CDR3 reads TGCGCCAGCAGCCAAGGAACTAGCGGGAGGGCCGGAGAGACCCAGTACTTC.

V is TRBV28 and J is TRBJ2-1, with 8 bases lining up with TRBD2. The germline V gene has CDR1 MDHEN and CDR2 SYDVKM. V shed 3 bases, J shed 6 bases, and the junction held 10 bases outside the gene matches. The CDR3 has 16 residues. The CDR3 loop reads CASSLEAGEGFNEQFF. The CDR3, as DNA: TGTGCCAGCAGTTTGGAAGCGGGAGAAGGGTTCAATGAGCAGTTCTTC.

J is TRBJ1-5 and V is TRBV18; D call uncertain. V lost 3 bases, J lost 5 bases, and 8 bases lay in between. The germline V gene has CDR1 KGHSH and CDR2 LQKENI. The CDR3 sequence is 13 residues long. CDR3 DNA: TGTGCCAGCTCACCCGGCGGGTATCAGCCCCAGCATTTT. This gives the protein CASSPGGYQPQHF.